This TCR beta chain was captured in a study of Ad26.COV2.S vaccination and SARS-CoV-2 variants. Study outcomes and limitations: Reported post-vaccination CD8+ and CD4+ T cell responses to spike showed substantial breadth. In TCR breadth and depth analyses, total T cell responses may have been underestimated. Placebo recipients showed lower spike-specific TCR breadth than vaccinees. Comparability of non-spike TCR breadth was observed across vaccine and placebo recipients.

About this clone: Its target is not known.

Here immunoSEQ multiplex PCR was the method, and the copy in TCRdb shows in-frame clones only, minus some. The sample has about 180,000 clones, roughly 87% seen once. Germline V gives CDR1 SGHRS, CDR2 YFSETQ. The CDR3 length is 15 residues. Unmatched junction bases numbered 8, after V lost 0 bases and J lost 8 bases. Sample: peripheral blood, taken after recovery from COVID-19. The gene calls are TRBV5-1 and TRBJ1-1, with TRBD1 matching over 9 bases. The sequence was obtained from a human donor who had recovered from COVID-19. CDR3 region: CASSLGTSTGGEAFF. CDR3 DNA: TGCGCCAGCAGCTTGGGTACGTCCACAGGGGGCGAAGCTTTCTTT.